The 32 T cell receptor beta chains below were found in one sample sequenced in a study of cytomegalovirus exposure and HLA in healthy donors. A multiplex PCR was run with 60 Vbeta primers and 13 Jbeta primers. Data came from immunoSEQ multiplex PCR; TCRdb stores just in-frame clones and leaves some out. The sample consists of fewer than 110,000 clones, 79% of them appearing once. Sequencing was done on a sample of PBMCs. Receptors were obtained from a man in his forties or fifties in good health and CMV-seropositive.

The chain carries TRBV7-9 and TRBJ1-2; D unclear. The CDR3 covers 16 residues. Trimming left V 1 base short and J 4 bases short, with 16 bases between. The V gene's germline CDR1 is SEHNR and CDR2 FQNEAQ (reference sequence). Here the CDR3 reads CASSLGGPREGYGYTF. CDR3 nucleotide sequence: TGTGCCAGCAGCTTAGGCGGGCCCCGGGAGGGCTATGGCTACACCTTC.

This chain joins TRBV7-2 and TRBJ1-5; D gene ambiguous. CDR3 length: 12 amino acids. The V end lost 5 bases, the J end lost 11 bases, and 13 bases lay between the germline ends. CDR1 and CDR2 from the germline V gene are SGHTA and FQGNSA. DNA for the CDR3: TGTGCCAGCAGCAAGGCCGGGTCGGCCCAGCATTTT. It specifies CASSKAGSAQHF.

The chain uses TRBV19 and TRBJ1-2; 9 bases are shared with TRBD1. Germline loops: CDR1 LNHDA, CDR2 SQIVND (reference sequence). J gave up 4 bases and V 6 bases, and 9 bases lay outside the gene matches. The CDR3 loop spans 15 amino acids. CDR3 in DNA: TGTGCCAGTAGCCTGATCAGGGACAGGGCCTATGGCTACACCTTC. Amino acids: CASSLIRDRAYGYTF.

The gene calls are TRBV27 and TRBJ2-1; D unresolved. The germline V and J ends were trimmed by 3 bases and 2 bases, with 11 bases remaining between them. Per germline, CDR1 MNHEY and CDR2 SMNVEV (reference sequence). CDR3 length equals 15 residues. CDR3 loop: CASSFGQATYNEQFF. DNA for the CDR3: TGTGCCAGCAGTTTTGGGCAGGCCACCTACAATGAGCAGTTCTTC.

For this clone: The same CDR3 arises from other DNA sequences in this sample as well. The chain is built from TRBV27 and TRBJ2-7; 7 positions match TRBD1. This CDR3 contains 18 residues. V was pared by 5 bases and J by 4 bases, with 20 bases of the junction left unmatched. Germline CDR1 reads MNHEY; CDR2 reads SMNVEV (reference sequence). Written as DNA, the CDR3 is TGTGCCAGCAGTCCCAACAGGGGCAAGCCTTCGTATACTTACGAGCAGTACTTC. It yields the protein CASSPNRGKPSYTYEQYF.

The V and J genes are TRBV4-2 and TRBJ2-1, with unresolved D. Germline CDR1 is LGHNA and CDR2 is YNFKEQ. The CDR3 is 15 residues long. V dropped 0 bases and J dropped 12 bases, with 18 bases sitting between them. CDR3 nucleotides: TGTGCCAGCAGCCAAGATCAGCAGCGTGCGGCGCGGCAGTTCTTC. Its translation: CASSQDQQRAARQFF.

The chain has TRBV9 and TRBJ2-1; the match to TRBD2 covers 14 bases. CDR1 is SGDLS and CDR2 is YYNGEE in the germline V gene. The CDR3 is made up of 16 amino acids. The V and J ends lost 4 bases and 9 bases, in that order; junction bases with no gene match: 9. The CDR3 DNA reads as TGTGCCAGCAGCACCCTTGGGACTAGCGGGAGCTTTGAGCAGTTCTTC. Amino acid sequence: CASSTLGTSGSFEQFF.

The V call is TRBV5-8, the J call TRBJ2-3, with unresolved D. Per the germline V gene, CDR1 is SGHTS and CDR2 is YDEGEE. The V and J ends lost 0 bases and 6 bases respectively, with 20 bases between them. There are 17 residues in the CDR3. CDR3 sequence reads: CASSLAGSRLYRDTQYF. DNA of the CDR3: TGTGCCAGCAGCTTGGCCGGCAGCCGACTTTATCGGGATACGCAGTATTTT.

This clone was seen once. This chain joins TRBV27 and TRBJ1-4; TRBD1 might be the D (6 bases). Between the trimmed V and J ends, which lost 6 bases and 8 bases, there was a span of 19 bases. Germline CDR1 MNHEY, CDR2 SMNVEV (reference sequence). This CDR3 contains 15 residues. The CDR3 DNA is TGTGCCAGCAGATCGACTGGGGGCGCAGGGGAAAAACTGTTTTTT. Translating it yields CASRSTGGAGEKLFF.

This sequence joins TRBV27 and TRBJ1-2, with 8 bases that match TRBD1. CDR3 length: 13 residues. V lost 5 bases to trimming and J lost 8 bases; unmatched junction nucleotides: 7. The V gene's germline CDR1 is MNHEY and CDR2 SMNVEV (reference sequence). DNA for the CDR3: TGTGCCAGCAGTGAACGGACAGGGAGAGGCTACACCTTC. Translating it yields CASSERTGRGYTF.

CDR3 amino acids: CASSLNREYNGELFF. CDR3 nucleotide sequence: TGTGCCAGCAGCTTGAACAGAGAATACAACGGGGAGCTGTTTTTT. The chain has TRBV5-4 and TRBJ2-2; D not certain. The germline V gene encodes CDR1 SGHNT and CDR2 YYREEE (reference sequence). The CDR3 is made up of 15 amino acids. Trimming took off 1 base at V and 7 bases at J, with 14 bases between the two ends.

The chain couples TRBV10-3 to TRBJ2-7, with TRBD2 identical over 13 bases. Germline V CDR1 and CDR2: ENHRY, SYGVKD. Losses at the gene ends were 6 bases for V and 3 bases for J; bases not matched to a gene: 14. The CDR3 covers 18 residues. The CDR3 spells CAIRDVLAGGPRVYEQYF. CDR3 coding DNA: TGTGCCATCAGGGACGTACTAGCGGGAGGGCCCCGGGTCTACGAGCAGTACTTC.

This clone has a handful of counts. CDR3 sequence: CSAPRASGGETQYF. The CDR3 bases are TGCAGCGCCCCTCGGGCTAGCGGGGGGGAGACCCAGTACTTC. The V gene is TRBV29-1, the J gene TRBJ2-5; 11 positions agree with TRBD2. Per germline, CDR1 SQVTM and CDR2 ANQGSEA. CDR3 length: 14 residues. Germline trimming cut 7 bases from V and 5 bases from J; bases unmatched to any gene: 9.

The chain employs TRBV19 and TRBJ1-6; 11 bases match TRBD1. The CDR3 is made up of 14 amino acids. Germline lookup yields CDR1 LNHDA and CDR2 SQIVND (reference sequence). V was pared by 5 bases and J by 9 bases, with 3 bases of the junction left unmatched. The CDR3 coding sequence is TGTGCCAGTAGTCCGGGACAGGGGGTTTCACCCCTCCACTTT. It is translated as CASSPGQGVSPLHF.

This clone has more than one count but fewer than ten. This chain uses TRBV4-1 with TRBJ2-5; D is possibly TRBD1 (6 bases). V lost 2 bases to trimming and J lost 2 bases, with 9 bases between them. The germline gives CDR1 MGHRA, CDR2 YSYEKL. This CDR3 has 14 amino acids. This CDR3 is CASSQPDRQETQYF. The CDR3 DNA follows: TGCGCCAGCAGCCAACCGGACAGACAAGAGACCCAGTACTTC.

The V call is TRBV11-1, the J call TRBJ2-4; a possible D gene is TRBD2 (6 bases). The CDR3 totals 13 residues. CDR1 is SGHAT and CDR2 is FQDESV in the germline V gene (reference sequence). V lost 4 bases and J lost 7, with 11 bases in between. This CDR3 is CASSSGRGNIQYF. CDR3 in DNA: TGTGCCAGCAGCTCTGGCCGGGGGAACATTCAGTACTTC. The complete variable domain, with remaining parts taken from reference TRBV11-1 and TRBJ2-4, reads EAEVAQSPRYKITEKSQAVAFWCDPISGHATLYWYRQILGQGPELLVQFQDESVVDDSQLPKDRFSAERLKGVDSTLKIQPAELGDSAMYLCASSSGRGNIQYFGAGTRLSVL.

The J gene is TRBJ2-7, the V gene TRBV7-9; 8 nucleotides line up with TRBD2. Germline-derived CDR1 and CDR2 are SEHNR and FQNEAQ (reference sequence). This CDR3 region has 16 residues. With V trimmed by 2 bases and J by 5 bases, 11 bases remained unmatched. The CDR3 region is CASSLIRSGSLNEQYF. CDR3 DNA sequence: TGTGCCAGCAGCTTAATCAGGAGCGGGAGTCTCAACGAGCAGTACTTC.

The table lists this clone with many counts. This chain links TRBV5-6 with TRBJ2-1; TRBD2 matches 10 bases. Looked up from germline, CDR1 is SGHDT and CDR2 is YYEEEE. The CDR3 spans 13 residues. With 0 bases clipped from V and 14 bases from J, the junction kept 5 bases outside the gene matches. CDR3 coding DNA: TGTGCCAGCAGCTTGGCCTCTCTAGCGGGAGAGTTCTTC. It translates to CASSLASLAGEFF. Full variable domain (rest looked up from reference TRBV5-6 and TRBJ2-1): DAGVTQSPTHLIKTRGQQVTLRCSPKSGHDTVSWYQQALGQGPQFIFQYYEEEERQRGNFPDRFSGHQFPNYSSELNVNALLLGDSALYLCASSLASLAGEFFGPGTRLTVL.

The rearrangement uses TRBV7-2 and TRBJ2-5; TRBD1 is a possible D gene (6 bases). From germline, CDR1 is SGHTA and CDR2 FQGNSA. The CDR3 is made up of 13 amino acids. V was clipped by 4 bases and J by 3 bases, with 9 bases between them. This CDR3 is CASSSGQKETQYF. The CDR3 DNA follows: TGTGCCAGCAGCTCCGGACAGAAAGAGACCCAGTACTTC.

A few counts support this clone. The V call is TRBV29-1, the J call TRBJ2-1; D not resolved. From germline, CDR1 is SQVTM and CDR2 ANQGSEA. The ends were cut back, 7 bases at V and 8 bases at J, with 12 bases in the middle. The CDR3 covers 11 residues. In DNA form, the CDR3 reads TGCAGCGCCACAGAAGGTCATGAGCAGTTCTTC. Its protein is CSATEGHEQFF.

The chain recombines TRBV6-1 with TRBJ1-5, with D uncertain. Between the trimmed V and J ends, which lost 0 bases and 6 bases, there was a span of 6 bases. The V gene's germline CDR1 is MNHNS and CDR2 SASEGT. The CDR3 runs to 13 residues. The CDR3 loop is CASSEARGQPQHF. The DNA for the CDR3 is TGTGCCAGCAGTGAAGCGCGTGGTCAGCCCCAGCATTTT.

The chain employs TRBV10-3 and TRBJ2-7; the match to TRBD2 covers 9 bases. The trim removed 6 bases at V and 4 bases at J, leaving 13 bases unmatched. Germline assignment: CDR1 ENHRY and CDR2 SYGVKD. CDR3 length: 16 residues. The CDR3 loop is CAISSYEGAGGYEQYF. CDR3 sequence (DNA): TGTGCCATCAGCTCATACGAGGGGGCGGGAGGGTACGAGCAGTACTTC.

The DNA of the CDR3 is TGTGCCAGCAGTCATTCCCCGGACAGGGAGGCTGAAGCTTTCTTT. Its translation: CASSHSPDREAEAFF. The V gene is TRBV2, the J gene TRBJ1-1; 8 bases align to TRBD1. In germline, CDR1 is SNHLY, CDR2 FYNNEI. The CDR3 length is 15 residues. J was trimmed by 6 bases and V by 5 bases; bases with no gene match: 11. Variable domain in full (rest from reference TRBV2 and TRBJ1-1): EPEVTQTPSHQVTQMGQEVILRCVPISNHLYFYWYRQILGQKVEFLVSFYNNEISEKSEIFDDQFSVERPDGSNFTLKIRSTKLEDSAMYFCASSHSPDREAEAFFGQGTRLTVV.

The CDR3 DNA is TGTGCCAGCAGCTTTGTACAGGCCTTACAAGAGACCCAGTACTTC. Translating it yields CASSFVQALQETQYF. This chain joins TRBV7-6 and TRBJ2-5; the D gene is possibly TRBD1 (5 bases). Deletions cut 3 bases from V and 2 bases from J, with 13 bases between. Germline V CDR1 and CDR2: SGHVS, FNYEAQ. The length of the CDR3 is 15 residues.

The chain carries TRBV7-8 and TRBJ2-7; a weak D match, TRBD2 (6 bases). V lost 2 bases to trimming and J lost 5 bases, with 10 bases between them. Per the germline V gene, CDR1 is SGHVS and CDR2 is FQNEAQ. The CDR3 has 13 residues. CDR3 loop: CASSLPGVHEQYF. The CDR3 DNA reads as TGTGCCAGCAGCTTACCGGGGGTACACGAGCAGTACTTC.

This clone was observed a handful of times. The J gene is TRBJ1-4, the V gene TRBV6-1; 7 bases agree with TRBD1. V shed 7 bases and J 10 bases; nucleotides not matched to a gene: 9. CDR1 and CDR2 (germline): MNHNS, SASEGT. This CDR3 spans 13 amino acids. The CDR3, as DNA: TGTGCCAGCAACGACAGGGAGGCCGGAAAACTGTTTTTT. Translated, it gives CASNDREAGKLFF.

J is TRBJ1-2 and V is TRBV10-3; 8 bases are shared with TRBD1. The J segment lost 6 bases and the V segment lost 3 bases, leaving 9 bases of the junction unmatched. Germline CDR1 is ENHRY and CDR2 is SYGVKD. The CDR3 runs to 15 residues. The CDR3 DNA is TGTGCCATCAGTGAAGTGGGGACAGGTTATGATGGCTACACCTTC. This translates into CAISEVGTGYDGYTF.

The table lists this clone with a count of one. This rearrangement joins TRBV7-3 to TRBJ2-3, with a possible D match to TRBD2 (5 bases). The length of the CDR3 is 14 residues. Deletions cut 4 bases from V and 6 bases from J, with 14 bases between. Germline-derived CDR1 and CDR2 are SGHTA and FQGTGA. CDR3 sequence (DNA): TGTGCCAGCAGCTCCATGGGAGTGAGGGATACGCAGTATTTT. Amino acids: CASSSMGVRDTQYF.

The chain links TRBV28 to TRBJ2-5; 15 nucleotides match TRBD2. Trimming cost V 6 bases and J 1 base; bases outside gene matches: 15. This CDR3 is built from 20 residues. Germline V CDR1 and CDR2: MDHEN, SYDVKM. The CDR3 region is CASSSRARGLAGGPQETQYF. DNA for the CDR3: TGTGCCAGCAGCTCCAGGGCCAGGGGACTAGCGGGAGGCCCCCAAGAGACCCAGTACTTC.

The genes are TRBV5-1 and TRBJ2-1, with TRBD1 matching over 8 bases. Trimming took 4 bases from V and 2 from J; bases not matched to a gene: 5. Germline values: CDR1 SGHRS, CDR2 YFSETQ. This CDR3 comprises 15 residues. CDR3 sequence: CASSGGQETYNEQFF. The DNA for the CDR3 is TGCGCCAGCAGCGGGGGACAGGAGACCTACAATGAGCAGTTCTTC.

CDR3 in DNA: TGTGCCAGCAGTTTGTGGGGAGGGGGTATGAACACTGAAGCTTTCTTT. It is translated as CASSLWGGGMNTEAFF. The V gene is TRBV28, the J gene TRBJ1-1, with a tentative D call TRBD1 (6 bases). The germline CDR1 and CDR2 sequences are MDHEN and SYDVKM. The CDR3 covers 16 residues. The V end was cut by 3 bases, the J end by 0 bases, with 14 bases between.

This chain uses TRBV19 with TRBJ1-5, with 10 positions matching TRBD1. Germline-derived CDR1 and CDR2 are LNHDA and SQIVND (reference sequence). V lost 3 bases, J lost 4 bases, and 3 bases stayed unmatched. This CDR3 is built from 15 residues. The CDR3 protein is CASSIKGQGNQPQHF. The DNA for the CDR3 is TGTGCCAGTAGTATTAAGGGACAGGGGAATCAGCCCCAGCATTTT.